This T cell receptor (beta chain) was captured in a study of shared clonotypes between healthy human individuals. Only in-frame clones appear in the TCRdb table, and some are missing; sequencing was by immunoSEQ multiplex PCR. In the table there are about 980,000 clones, about three quarters of which are singletons. The split of CD4+ cells yielded CD45RA+ naive and CD45RA-negative memory subsets. This TCR came from a man younger than 35 in good health. Material: memory CD4+ T cells sorted from blood. Subset denoted: CD45RA-negative fraction.

CDR3 protein: CASSTSGTGGLFSNQPQHF. The CDR3 DNA reads as TGTGCCAGCAGTACCAGCGGGACAGGGGGCTTATTTAGCAATCAGCCCCAGCATTTT. The rearrangement uses TRBV27 and TRBJ1-5; 12 positions match TRBD1. After removal of 5 bases from V and 0 bases from J, the junction contained 11 bases not matched to a gene. This CDR3 has 19 amino acids. CDR1 and CDR2 from the germline V gene are MNHEY and SMNVEV (reference sequence).